A single sample gave rise to the 3 T cell receptor beta chains below, sequenced in a study of identical twins. One entry per CDR3 protein results from TCRdb running MiXCR on the 5' RACE reads. Of roughly 1,500,000 distinct CDR3 sequences detected, around 33% appear once; the ten largest clones hold 0.27%. Sequenced: cord blood. The receptors were sampled from a newborn girl in good health.

A few counts support this clonotype. This may stem from a read error, because a much larger clone lies one nucleotide away. This rearrangement joins TRBV7-9 to TRBJ1-1; 9 bases map to TRBD1. The CDR3 totals 13 residues. The germline V gene encodes CDR1 SEHNR and CDR2 FQNEAQ (reference sequence). V was clipped by 7 bases and J by 1 base; unmatched bases: 1. The CDR3 reads CASMGQGNTEAFF. The CDR3 DNA sequence: TGTGCCAGCATGGGACAGGGGAACACTGAAGCTTTCTTT.

The CDR3 region is CASRGQGEGTEAFF. The CDR3 DNA sequence: TGTGCCAGCAGGGGACAGGGCGAGGGGACTGAAGCTTTCTTT. The genes are TRBV4-2 and TRBJ1-1, with TRBD1 matching over 9 bases. The CDR3 extends over 14 amino acids. The trim removed 6 bases at V and 5 bases at J, leaving 7 bases unmatched. CDR1 and CDR2 (germline): LGHNA, YNFKEQ.

This clonotype was counted a few times. This chain links TRBV5-1 with TRBJ1-2; no definite D call. V gave up 0 bases and J gave up 5 bases, with 14 bases separating them. The CDR3 extends over 15 amino acids. Germline CDR1 reads SGHRS; CDR2 reads YFSETQ. The CDR3 DNA reads as TGCGCCAGCAGCTTGGGGCTCCAGTACGGTTATGGCTACACCTTC. Encoded protein: CASSLGLQYGYGYTF.